The 25 T cell receptor beta chains reported below all come from one sample, sequenced in a study of OX40 agonist ivuxolimab in advanced cancers. The protocol was immunoSEQ multiplex PCR, while the TCRdb copy is restricted to in-frame clones and leaves out a portion. This table holds 80,000 to 100,000 clones, about 88% found once. Source: CD4+ or CD8+ T cells sorted from blood, taken in a trial of the OX40 agonist ivuxolimab. These receptors originate from an adult with an advanced solid tumor such as melanoma, head and neck, liver or kidney cancer.

The chain carries TRBV30 and TRBJ2-2, with D perhaps matching TRBD1 (6 bases). Looked up from germline, CDR1 is GTSNPN and CDR2 is SVGIG (reference sequence). This CDR3 is built from 12 residues. V was clipped by 5 bases and J by 7 bases, with 11 bases between them. This chain's CDR3 is CAWVQGFGELFF. CDR3 DNA: TGTGCCTGGGTACAGGGTTTCGGGGAGCTGTTTTTT. Variable domain in full (rest from reference TRBV30 and TRBJ2-2): SQTIHQWPATLVQPVGSPLSLECTVEGTSNPNLYWYRQAAGRGLQLLFYSVGIGQISSEVPQNLSASRPQDRQFILSSKKLLLSDSGFYLCAWVQGFGELFFGEGSRLTVL.

There are a few counts of this clone. The chain is built from TRBV11-2 and TRBJ2-7; D possibly corresponds to TRBD2 (5 bases). Germline CDR1 reads SGHAT; CDR2 reads FQNNGV. Trimming cost V 3 bases and J 1 base, with 10 bases left between them. The CDR3 sequence is 14 residues long. The CDR3 nucleotides read TGTGCCAGCAGCTTCATGGAGGATTCCTACGAGCAGTACTTC. Protein sequence: CASSFMEDSYEQYF.

This CDR3 is CASSNAGTGGETQYF. CDR3 coding DNA: TGTGCCAGCAGTAACGCTGGAACGGGAGGAGAGACCCAGTACTTC. The chain couples TRBV28 to TRBJ2-5; TRBD2 matches at 7 bases. In germline, CDR1 is MDHEN, CDR2 SYDVKM. The J segment lost 4 bases and the V segment lost 5 bases, leaving 10 bases of the junction unmatched. CDR3 length equals 15 residues.

In this sample, this clone turned up a few times. The V gene is TRBV11-1, the J gene TRBJ2-5; D uncertain. The CDR3 is made up of 12 amino acids. The germline V and J ends were trimmed by 5 bases and 5 bases, with 9 bases remaining between them. Germline CDR1 SGHAT, CDR2 FQDESV (reference sequence). CDR3 sequence: CASSPTRETQYF. Written as DNA, the CDR3 is TGTGCCAGCAGCCCAACCCGGGAGACCCAGTACTTC.

The chain links TRBV7-3 to TRBJ2-6, with a weak D call TRBD1 (6 bases). The CDR3 sequence is 17 residues long. V gave up 5 bases and J gave up 2 bases, with 16 bases separating them. Germline V gene data show CDR1 as SGHTA and CDR2 as FQGTGA. For the CDR3, the DNA is TGTGCCAGCAGCCCCGGGCCCGGGACAACTGGGGCCAACGTCCTGACTTTC. Amino acids: CASSPGPGTTGANVLTF.

CDR3 nucleotides: TGTGCCATCAGATCGGAGGCAGCTGGAAACACCATATATTTT. Encoded protein: CAIRSEAAGNTIYF. The V gene is TRBV10-3, the J gene TRBJ1-3; D call uncertain. The CDR3 has 14 residues. V lost 6 bases and J lost 2, with 11 bases in between. CDR1 ENHRY and CDR2 SYGVKD come from the germline V gene.

In regard to this clone: The same CDR3 can be traced to other DNA sequences in this sample. The chain joins TRBV6-1 to TRBJ1-5; 7 bases match TRBD1. CDR1 is MNHNS and CDR2 is SASEGT in the germline V gene. CDR3 length: 18 amino acids. After removal of 4 bases from V and 0 bases from J, the junction contained 12 bases not matched to a gene. DNA of the CDR3: TGTGCCAGCAGTGCGGGGACAGCAAAAGCGTATAGCAATCAGCCCCAGCATTTT. Translation: CASSAGTAKAYSNQPQHF.

The chain employs TRBV6-6 and TRBJ2-2; 16 bases are a match to TRBD2. This CDR3 region has 15 residues. V was clipped by 10 bases and J by 7 bases; unmatched bases: 6. Germline CDR1 and CDR2: MNHNY and SVGAGI (reference sequence). The CDR3 coding sequence is TGTGCCACGGGACTAGCGGGAGGGAGCCGCGGGGAGCTGTTTTTT. This encodes CATGLAGGSRGELFF.

The chain is built from TRBV5-3 and TRBJ1-2, with D possibly being TRBD1 (5 bases). TRBV5-3 is filed as an ORF, its function uncertain. V was trimmed by 9 bases and J by 2 bases, leaving 20 bases between them. The CDR3 has 15 residues. The CDR3 is CATRRRVSPNYGYTF. In DNA, the CDR3 is TGTGCCACCCGCCGCAGGGTATCTCCCAACTATGGCTACACCTTC.

The rearrangement uses TRBV10-3 and TRBJ2-3; no clear D gene. The CDR3 contains 14 residues. V was trimmed by 7 bases and J by 2 bases, leaving 13 bases between them. CDR1 and CDR2 (germline): ENHRY, SYGVKD. The CDR3 region has the DNA TGTGCCATCAAAAAGCACGACAACACAGATACGCAGTATTTT. This sequence encodes CAIKKHDNTDTQYF.

The chain couples TRBV6-5 to TRBJ2-2, with D perhaps being TRBD1 or TRBD2 (6 bases each). The CDR3 is 13 amino acids. Germline V gene sequence: CDR1 MNHEY, CDR2 SVGAGI. V was trimmed by 7 bases and J by 3 bases, leaving 9 bases between them. The CDR3 DNA sequence: TGTGCCAGCAAGAGGGGGGACACCGGGGAGCTGTTTTTT. This gives the protein CASKRGDTGELFF.

The chain has TRBV6-5 and TRBJ1-4; D is uncertain. V dropped 7 bases and J dropped 3 bases, with 9 bases sitting between them. Germline V gives CDR1 MNHEY, CDR2 SVGAGI. The CDR3 is made up of 13 amino acids. CDR3: CASTGRPNEKLFF. The DNA of the CDR3 is TGTGCCAGCACGGGCAGGCCTAATGAAAAACTGTTTTTT.

The rearrangement uses TRBV5-1 and TRBJ2-7; 8 positions match TRBD1. The J segment lost 2 bases and the V segment lost 0 bases, leaving 7 bases of the junction unmatched. Germline V gene lookup returns CDR1 SGHRS and CDR2 YFSETQ. This CDR3 comprises 16 residues. The CDR3 is CASSLGTGSRTYEQYF. For the CDR3, the DNA is TGCGCCAGCAGCTTGGGGACAGGGTCAAGGACCTACGAGCAGTACTTC.

The chain combines TRBV7-9 with TRBJ1-6; D call uncertain. The V and J ends lost 5 bases and 5 bases respectively, with 10 bases between them. The V gene's germline CDR1 is SEHNR and CDR2 FQNEAQ (reference sequence). The CDR3 has 14 residues. The CDR3 region has the DNA TGTGCCAGCAGCCCAGATGGAAATAATTCACCCCTCCACTTT. This encodes CASSPDGNNSPLHF.

The rearrangement uses TRBV10-3 and TRBJ2-3; D ambiguous. The CDR3 loop spans 14 amino acids. Germline lookup yields CDR1 ENHRY and CDR2 SYGVKD. Trimming cost V 10 bases and J 2 bases, with 16 bases left between them. CDR3: CASRGMVSTDTQYF. For the CDR3, the DNA is TGTGCCAGCAGAGGTATGGTATCCACAGATACGCAGTATTTT.

The chain links TRBV19 to TRBJ1-4; the match to TRBD1 covers 7 bases. V shed 6 bases and J 8 bases; nucleotides not matched to a gene: 15. The CDR3 extends over 16 amino acids. CDR1 and CDR2 from the germline V gene are LNHDA and SQIVND (reference sequence). CDR3 nucleotide sequence: TGTGCCAGTAGGCCCCTTCTACAGGGGTTAGAGGAAAAACTGTTTTTT. It translates to CASRPLLQGLEEKLFF.

The chain is built from TRBV4-2 and TRBJ1-6, with 8 bases aligning to TRBD1. The CDR3 extends over 16 amino acids. V shed 1 base, J shed 7 bases, and the junction held 6 bases outside the gene matches. CDR1 and CDR2 from the germline V gene are LGHNA and YNFKEQ. The CDR3 here is CASSQVAGGVNSPLHF. The CDR3 nucleotides are TGTGCCAGCAGCCAAGTTGCAGGGGGCGTGAATTCACCCCTCCACTTT.

The chain is built from TRBV7-6 and TRBJ2-1, with TRBD2 identical over 8 bases. Germline V gene lookup returns CDR1 SGHVS and CDR2 FNYEAQ. Trimming at V came to 4 bases and at J to 2 bases, leaving 4 bases not matched to a gene. The CDR3 has 15 residues. This CDR3 is CASSSERGTYNEQFF. The CDR3 region has the DNA TGTGCCAGCAGCTCTGAGCGGGGGACCTACAATGAGCAGTTCTTC. The variable domain in full, completed from reference TRBV7-6 and TRBJ2-1, reads GAGVSQSPRYKVTKRGQDVALRCDPISGHVSLYWYRQALGQGPEFLTYFNYEAQQDKSGLPNDRFSAERPEGSISTLTIQRTEQRDSAMYRCASSSERGTYNEQFFGPGTRLTVL.

The chain combines TRBV5-8 with TRBJ1-1, with 7 bases identical to TRBD1. J was trimmed by 4 bases and V by 0 bases; bases with no gene match: 6. Germline lookup yields CDR1 SGHTS and CDR2 YDEGEE. There are 15 residues in the CDR3. DNA of the CDR3: TGTGCCAGCAGCTTGGAGCAGGGGGGTAGCACTGAAGCTTTCTTT. It encodes CASSLEQGGSTEAFF.

This chain joins TRBV19 and TRBJ2-3; D not resolved. This CDR3 is built from 13 residues. V lost 6 bases, J lost 0 bases, and 7 bases lay in between. Germline CDR1 LNHDA, CDR2 SQIVND (reference sequence). The CDR3 DNA reads as TGTGCCAGTAGGATCACGAGCACAGATACGCAGTATTTT. Amino acid sequence: CASRITSTDTQYF.

The chain uses TRBV6-5 and TRBJ2-2, with unresolved D. This CDR3 spans 16 amino acids. V lost 0 bases to trimming and J lost 4 bases, with 12 bases between them. Germline CDR1 and CDR2: MNHEY and SVGAGI. CDR3 in amino acids: CASSYSGRTSTGELFF. CDR3 in DNA: TGTGCCAGCAGTTACTCGGGCCGGACGAGCACCGGGGAGCTGTTTTTT.

This chain connects TRBV28 to TRBJ2-5; D not resolved. The CDR3 sequence is 13 residues long. Germline CDR1 is MDHEN and CDR2 is SYDVKM. The ends were cut back, 8 bases at V and 3 bases at J, with 13 bases in the middle. In nucleotides, the CDR3 is TGTGCCAGCTTAGCCGGTGATAAAGAGACCCAGTACTTC. It is translated as CASLAGDKETQYF.

The chain employs TRBV5-6 and TRBJ2-7, with no clear D. V gave up 6 bases and J gave up 3 bases, with 7 bases separating them. This CDR3 is 11 amino acids long. CDR1 is SGHDT, CDR2 YYEEEE, per germline. The CDR3 is CASTLRYEQYF. Written as DNA, the CDR3 is TGTGCCAGCACCCTCCGCTACGAGCAGTACTTC.

V is TRBV9 and J is TRBJ1-4; D not resolved. There are 15 residues in the CDR3. CDR1 is SGDLS and CDR2 is YYNGEE in the germline V gene. Trimming cost V 3 bases and J 1 base, with 10 bases left between them. CDR3 in amino acids: CASSAQVGTNEKLFF. The CDR3 region has the DNA TGTGCCAGCAGCGCCCAAGTGGGAACTAATGAAAAACTGTTTTTT.

V is TRBV9 and J is TRBJ2-3, with 9 bases identical to TRBD2. Trimming cost V 2 bases and J 0 bases; bases outside gene matches: 4. Germline-derived CDR1 and CDR2 are SGDLS and YYNGEE. This CDR3 spans 16 amino acids. The chain's CDR3 is CASSVSGRGSTDTQYF. In DNA, the CDR3 is TGTGCCAGCAGCGTTAGCGGGAGAGGAAGCACAGATACGCAGTATTTT.